Following are 31 T cell receptor beta chains from one sample sequenced in a study of T cell repertoires in cytomegalovirus infection (dated by TCRdb to between 2018 and 2021). The listed sequencing device is Illumina HiSeq 1500. TCRdb cleaned the public reads at Q25 with fastp, built clones with MiXCR and kept in-frame beta chains. Every distinct CDR3 protein forms one entry, paired with its most common genes and DNA. The sample table holds about 51,000 distinct CDR3 sequences, of which over 15% were seen once. The ten top clones hold approximately 25% of the sample. According to the study, the label for this sample's treatment or condition signals: in vitro stimulation with specific CMV peptide epitopes to enrich CMV-specific T cells. These receptors lack a known antigen. The source was CD8+ T cells from cultured PBMCs, collected from culture after CMV antigen stimulation. The receptors come from a human donor in good health (CMV status not recorded). Some clones in this sample may be carry-over from other donors' samples.

This clonotype was detected a few times. The V and J genes are TRBV7-2 and TRBJ2-1, with a tentative D call TRBD2 (6 bases). Germline V lookup: CDR1 SGHTA, CDR2 FQGNSA. Trimming cost V 5 bases and J 8 bases, with 16 bases left between them. The CDR3 totals 14 residues. The CDR3 sequence: CASSPLGGIHEQFF. CDR3 in DNA: TGTGCCAGCAGCCCCCTGGGAGGAATACATGAGCAGTTCTTC.

The J gene is TRBJ1-1, the V gene TRBV20-1; 8 positions agree with TRBD1. CDR3 size: 16 residues. Germline values: CDR1 DFQATT, CDR2 SNEGSKA (reference sequence). The ends lost 4 bases at V and 2 bases at J; junction bases unmatched: 12. CDR3 residues: CSATSTTTGANTEAFF. The CDR3 DNA reads as TGCAGTGCTACCTCAACAACGACAGGGGCCAACACTGAAGCTTTCTTT.

This chain joins TRBV27 and TRBJ1-1; D gene ambiguous. This CDR3 contains 13 residues. Trimming cost V 2 bases and J 3 bases, with 7 bases left between them. From germline, CDR1 is MNHEY and CDR2 SMNVEV (reference sequence). The CDR3 coding sequence is TGTGCCAGCAGTTTAACGTTGTACACTGAAGCTTTCTTT. The encoded protein is CASSLTLYTEAFF.

There are a few counts of this clonotype. The J gene is TRBJ1-1, the V gene TRBV12-3 or TRBV12-4; D possibly corresponds to TRBD1 (5 bases). Trimming stripped 3 bases from V and 1 base from J, with 9 bases between. CDR3 length: 14 residues. This chain's CDR3 is CASSLGGTNTEAFF. The CDR3 bases are TGTGCCAGCAGTTTGGGAGGGACGAACACTGAAGCTTTCTTT.

V usage is TRBV7-2 and J usage is TRBJ1-6; D possibly corresponds to TRBD1 (6 bases). The CDR3 contains 15 residues. In germline, CDR1 is SGHTA, CDR2 FQGNSA. With 4 bases removed from V and 4 bases from J, the gap between germline ends came to 11 bases. For the CDR3, the DNA is TGTGCCAGCAGCTACAGGGCACCTTATAATTCACCCCTCCACTTT. Its protein is CASSYRAPYNSPLHF.

This clonotype was recorded many times. The chain recombines TRBV10-3 with TRBJ2-7; D may match TRBD1 or TRBD2 (5 bases each). With 6 bases removed from V and 3 bases from J, the gap between germline ends came to 12 bases. This CDR3 has 13 residues. Germline CDR1 ENHRY, CDR2 SYGVKD. CDR3 sequence: CAIRGDGNYEQYF. For the CDR3, the DNA is TGTGCCATCAGAGGGGACGGAAACTACGAGCAGTACTTC.

This clonotype showed up just once. The genes are TRBV12-3 or TRBV12-4 and TRBJ1-1; D is unclear. V was clipped by 3 bases and J by 8 bases, with 10 bases between them. This CDR3 region has 12 residues. The CDR3 is CASSLMTVEAFF. The DNA for the CDR3 is TGTGCCAGCAGTTTGATGACCGTCGAAGCTTTCTTT.

This chain's CDR3 is CASSRPGTGNFRLAPLHF. The CDR3 nucleotides read TGTGCCAGCAGTCGGCCCGGGACAGGGAATTTTCGTCTGGCACCCCTCCACTTT. The V gene is TRBV27, the J gene TRBJ1-6; 9 positions agree with TRBD1. This CDR3 is 18 amino acids long. The trim removed 5 bases at V and 11 bases at J, leaving 19 bases unmatched. Germline values: CDR1 MNHEY, CDR2 SMNVEV (reference sequence).

The chain is built from TRBV25-1 and TRBJ2-2; D is unresolved. Germline V gives CDR1 MGHDK, CDR2 SYGVNS. The CDR3 has 12 residues. The V and J ends lost 4 bases and 5 bases respectively, with 5 bases between them. The CDR3 protein is CASSVGTGELFF. Here the CDR3 DNA reads TGTGCCAGCAGTGTCGGGACCGGGGAGCTGTTTTTT.

This clonotype was detected only a few times. V gene TRBV10-3 combines with J gene TRBJ2-1, with a weak D call TRBD2 (5 bases). CDR3 length: 13 amino acids. Germline-derived CDR1 and CDR2 are ENHRY and SYGVKD. The V end lost 8 bases, the J end lost 4 bases, and 12 bases lay between the germline ends. The CDR3 protein is CAISRTAYNEQFF. CDR3 coding DNA: TGTGCCATCTCTAGGACTGCTTACAATGAGCAGTTCTTC.

The CDR3 region is CASSSGTVASEAFF. DNA of the CDR3: TGTGCCAGCAGTTCCGGGACAGTGGCCTCTGAAGCTTTCTTT. V gene TRBV27 combines with J gene TRBJ1-1; 7 nucleotides match TRBD1. The length of the CDR3 is 14 residues. V lost 4 bases to trimming and J lost 6 bases; unmatched junction nucleotides: 8. Germline V gene lookup returns CDR1 MNHEY and CDR2 SMNVEV (reference sequence).

The chain is built from TRBV6-2 or TRBV6-3 and TRBJ2-2; TRBD1 is a possible D gene (6 bases). CDR3 size: 14 residues. CDR1 and CDR2 (germline): MNHEY, SVGEGT. Trimming left V 5 bases short and J 2 bases short, with 9 bases between. The CDR3 sequence is CASSTGTNTGELFF. CDR3 in DNA: TGTGCCAGCAGTACCGGGACAAACACCGGGGAGCTGTTTTTT.

This clonotype was seen a few times. The rearrangement links TRBV7-6 to TRBJ1-5; unclear D gene. Germline V gene sequence: CDR1 SGHVS, CDR2 FNYEAQ. The CDR3 is 16 residues long. V was pared by 4 bases and J by 4 bases, with 17 bases between. The CDR3 loop reads CASSSALAGANQPQHF. CDR3 in DNA: TGTGCCAGCAGCTCGGCGCTGGCAGGTGCTAATCAGCCCCAGCATTTT.

Only a few counts were recorded for this clonotype. The chain employs TRBV7-8 and TRBJ2-3, with 9 bases matching TRBD2. V shed 5 bases, J shed 2 bases, and the junction held 17 bases outside the gene matches. The V gene's germline CDR1 is SGHVS and CDR2 FQNEAQ. The CDR3 is made up of 19 amino acids. The CDR3 spells CASSIRTRGGPEYTDTQYF. In nucleotides, the CDR3 is TGTGCCAGCAGCATACGTACGCGGGGGGGCCCTGAGTACACAGATACGCAGTATTTT.

This clonotype has just a few counts. This chain uses TRBV11-3 with TRBJ2-1; 7 positions agree with TRBD1. Looked up from germline, CDR1 is SGHNT and CDR2 is YENEEA. The CDR3 contains 14 residues. V lost 2 bases and J lost 10; bases outside the gene matches: 8. The CDR3: CASSLRDSPNEQFF. The CDR3 DNA is TGTGCCAGCAGCTTACGGGACAGTCCCAACGAGCAGTTCTTC.

The rearrangement joins TRBV7-8 to TRBJ2-7; 7 nucleotides line up with TRBD1. CDR3 length equals 15 residues. CDR1 is SGHVS and CDR2 is FQNEAQ in the germline V gene. V gave up 1 base and J gave up 4 bases; unmatched junction bases: 7. The CDR3 here is CASSLEGTELYEQYF. In DNA form, the CDR3 reads TGTGCCAGCAGCTTAGAGGGGACAGAATTATACGAGCAGTACTTC. The whole variable domain, remainder taken from reference TRBV7-8 and TRBJ2-7, is GAGVSQSPRYKVAKRGQDVALRCDPISGHVSLFWYQQALGQGPEFLTYFQNEAQLDKSGLPSDRFFAERPEGSVSTLKIQRTQQEDSAVYLCASSLEGTELYEQYFGPGTRLTVT.

This sequence joins TRBV6-2 or TRBV6-3 and TRBJ2-4; D remains unclear. From germline, CDR1 is MNHEY and CDR2 SVGEGT. V lost 6 bases and J 1 base, leaving 10 bases between the germline ends. The CDR3 contains 14 residues. The CDR3 sequence: CASSPPGAKNIQYF. For the CDR3, the DNA is TGTGCCAGCAGCCCCCCCGGCGCCAAAAACATTCAGTACTTC.

This clonotype showed up just a few times. This rearrangement joins TRBV7-6 to TRBJ1-2; a weak D match, TRBD1 (5 bases). Germline values: CDR1 SGHVS, CDR2 FNYEAQ. The CDR3 contains 15 residues. V was trimmed by 5 bases and J by 4 bases, leaving 17 bases between them. The CDR3 nucleotides are TGTGCCAGCAGCCGAAGATCGGACACCCTCTATGGCTACACCTTC. It yields the protein CASSRRSDTLYGYTF.

CDR3 sequence reads: CASSKDEQFF. CDR3 nucleotides: TGTGCCAGCAGTAAAGATGAGCAGTTCTTC. The rearrangement uses TRBV12-3 or TRBV12-4 and TRBJ2-1, with no clear D. Trimming took off 5 bases at V and 8 bases at J, with 4 bases between the two ends. The CDR3 contains 10 residues.

The gene calls are TRBV28 and TRBJ2-1; no clear D. This CDR3 is built from 14 residues. Trimming cost V 7 bases and J 4 bases, with 14 bases left between them. Germline lookup yields CDR1 MDHEN and CDR2 SYDVKM. CDR3 amino acids: CASTFTMGYNEQFF. The CDR3 region has the DNA TGTGCCAGCACCTTCACTATGGGGTACAATGAGCAGTTCTTC.

The chain uses TRBV7-2 and TRBJ2-3; the match to TRBD2 covers 12 bases. Unmatched junction bases numbered 2, after V lost 5 bases and J lost 5 bases. The CDR3 runs to 14 residues. Per germline, CDR1 SGHTA and CDR2 FQGNSA. The CDR3 loop reads CASSRTSGKDTQYF. The CDR3 nucleotides read TGTGCCAGCAGCAGGACTAGCGGGAAAGATACGCAGTATTTT.

This clonotype was counted ten times or more. The genes are TRBV7-2 and TRBJ1-1; the match to TRBD1 covers 7 bases. The CDR3 runs 16 residues. Germline CDR1 is SGHTA and CDR2 is FQGNSA. V dropped 5 bases and J dropped 4; count of bases not matched to a gene: 13. The CDR3 spells CASSPQILTGSTEAFF. The CDR3 region has the DNA TGTGCCAGCAGCCCTCAAATCTTGACAGGGAGCACTGAAGCTTTCTTT.

This chain uses TRBV7-2 with TRBJ1-5; D unresolved. CDR1 and CDR2 from the germline V gene are SGHTA and FQGNSA. The CDR3 is 14 residues long. The V end was cut by 2 bases, the J end by 6 bases, with 11 bases between. CDR3 residues: CASSLSGGTQPQHF. CDR3 in DNA: TGTGCCAGCAGCTTATCGGGAGGTACTCAGCCCCAGCATTTT. The full variable domain, completed using reference TRBV7-2 and TRBJ1-5, is GAGVSQSPSNKVTEKGKDVELRCDPISGHTALYWYRQSLGQGLEFLIYFQGNSAPDKSGLPSDRFSAERTGGSVSTLTIQRTQQEDSAVYLCASSLSGGTQPQHFGDGTRLSIL.

This clonotype was observed a handful of times. V gene TRBV7-8 combines with J gene TRBJ2-3; D is ambiguous. The CDR3 contains 15 residues. Germline-derived CDR1 and CDR2 are SGHVS and FQNEAQ. V lost 3 bases and J lost 0, with 10 bases in between. The DNA of the CDR3 is TGTGCCAGCAGCTTGGTGCCGGCTAGCACAGATACGCAGTATTTT. Its translation: CASSLVPASTDTQYF.

This clonotype has at least ten counts. The chain couples TRBV12-3 or TRBV12-4 to TRBJ1-1, with 7 positions matching TRBD1. The CDR3 contains 16 residues. V was pared by 5 bases and J by 1 base, with 10 bases of the junction left unmatched. CDR3 loop: CASSPVQGLSNTEAFF. DNA for the CDR3: TGTGCCAGCAGTCCCGTACAGGGGTTATCGAACACTGAAGCTTTCTTT.

This clonotype showed up just once. The chain employs TRBV7-4 and TRBJ2-7; D gene ambiguous. The CDR3 consists of 16 residues. Trimming took off 5 bases at V and 8 bases at J, with 25 bases between the two ends. Germline V lookup: CDR1 SGHVT, CDR2 SQSDAQ. The CDR3 reads CASSPTLLKRPLKQYF. The CDR3 DNA reads as TGTGCCAGCAGCCCAACCCTACTTAAGCGCCCTTTGAAGCAGTACTTC.

There are a few counts of this clonotype. This chain joins TRBV7-2 and TRBJ2-3; a possible D gene is TRBD2 (6 bases). V was pared by 3 bases and J by 2 bases, with 18 bases between. CDR1 and CDR2 from the germline V gene are SGHTA and FQGNSA. The CDR3 is 17 amino acids. The CDR3 sequence is CASSFGTRLRDTDTQYF. DNA of the CDR3: TGTGCCAGCAGCTTTGGGACTCGGCTCCGCGACACAGATACGCAGTATTTT.

The rearrangement links TRBV27 to TRBJ2-1; 7 nucleotides line up with TRBD1. The CDR3 is 15 amino acids. V lost 6 bases and J lost 8; bases outside the gene matches: 13. The V gene's germline CDR1 is MNHEY and CDR2 SMNVEV (reference sequence). The CDR3: CASSSQGVPRDEQFF. CDR3 bases: TGTGCCAGCAGCAGCCAGGGGGTGCCACGCGATGAGCAGTTCTTC.

CDR3 protein: CASSQPSTGIYEQYF. CDR3 bases: TGTGCCAGCAGCCAACCTTCCACAGGGATTTACGAGCAGTACTTC. J is TRBJ2-7 and V is TRBV27, with TRBD1 as a possible D gene (6 bases). The ends were cut back, 6 bases at V and 4 bases at J, with 19 bases in the middle. CDR1 MNHEY and CDR2 SMNVEV come from the germline V gene (reference sequence). There are 15 residues in the CDR3.

This clonotype came up a few times. The rearrangement joins TRBV7-6 to TRBJ2-3, with D perhaps matching TRBD2 (5 bases). In germline, CDR1 is SGHVS, CDR2 FNYEAQ. V shed 2 bases and J shed 5 bases, with 14 bases lying between them. This CDR3 is built from 15 residues. In DNA, the CDR3 is TGTGCCAGCAGCTTAAGGACTCAAGAAGGAGATACGCAGTATTTT. Residues: CASSLRTQEGDTQYF. Together with reference TRBV7-6 and TRBJ2-3, the CDR3 gives the full variable domain: GAGVSQSPRYKVTKRGQDVALRCDPISGHVSLYWYRQALGQGPEFLTYFNYEAQQDKSGLPNDRFSAERPEGSISTLTIQRTEQRDSAMYRCASSLRTQEGDTQYFGPGTRLTVL.

This rearrangement joins TRBV7-6 to TRBJ1-5; tentatively, D is TRBD1 (6 bases). Looked up from germline, CDR1 is SGHVS and CDR2 is FNYEAQ. The CDR3 spans 13 residues. V was clipped by 1 base and J by 6 bases, with 7 bases between them. CDR3 residues: CASSLEGGQPQHF. CDR3 DNA: TGTGCCAGCAGCTTAGAAGGGGGTCAGCCCCAGCATTTT.